Listed here are 29 T cell receptor beta chains from one sample, sequenced in a study of blood T cell repertoires in COVID-19. TCRdb's table, derived via immunoSEQ multiplex PCR, lists solely in-frame clones and lacks some. Here the sample spans around 150,000 clones, more than 75% being singletons. Input material: peripheral blood. Receptors were obtained from a woman in her sixties or seventies with COVID-19, enrolled during active disease.

J is TRBJ1-2 and V is TRBV27; D is uncertain. The CDR3 has 13 amino acids. Germline V gene sequence: CDR1 MNHEY, CDR2 SMNVEV (reference sequence). V lost 4 bases and J lost 0, with 6 bases in between. CDR3 sequence (DNA): TGTGCCAGCAGTTACTCATCTAACTATGGCTACACCTTC. Amino acid sequence: CASSYSSNYGYTF.

J is TRBJ2-5 and V is TRBV7-3; TRBD2 might be the D (6 bases). The CDR3 has 17 residues. Germline V CDR1 and CDR2: SGHTA, FQGTGA. V was cut by 0 bases and J by 4 bases, with 18 bases left in between. The CDR3 nucleotides are TGTGCCAGCAGCTTAACGGGTGGAATCGGGGGTCGAGAGACCCAGTACTTC. This codes for CASSLTGGIGGRETQYF.

J is TRBJ1-2 and V is TRBV9; 9 nucleotides match TRBD1. Per germline, CDR1 SGDLS and CDR2 YYNGEE. There are 15 residues in the CDR3. The V and J ends lost 0 bases and 2 bases, in that order; junction bases with no gene match: 2. The CDR3 DNA is TGTGCCAGCAGCGTAGGCACAGGGGGCAACTATGGCTACACCTTC. Protein sequence: CASSVGTGGNYGYTF.

The J gene is TRBJ1-5, the V gene TRBV14; D is undetermined. CDR1 SGHDN and CDR2 FVKESK come from the germline V gene. The CDR3 spans 13 residues. V lost 0 bases and J lost 5, with 5 bases in between. The CDR3 loop is CASSQERDQPQHF. CDR3 nucleotide sequence: TGTGCCAGCAGCCAAGAGCGGGATCAGCCCCAGCATTTT. Full variable domain (rest looked up from reference TRBV14 and TRBJ1-5): EAGVTQFPSHSVIEKGQTVTLRCDPISGHDNLYWYRRVMGKEIKFLLHFVKESKQDESGMPNNRFLAERTGGTYSTLKVQPAELEDSGVYFCASSQERDQPQHFGDGTRLSIL.

The chain joins TRBV28 to TRBJ1-3, with D uncertain. Trimming removed 2 bases at V and 4 bases at J, with 15 bases between. The CDR3 extends over 16 amino acids. Germline loops: CDR1 MDHEN, CDR2 SYDVKM. The CDR3 reads CASSLLFRSMGNTIYF. The CDR3 DNA is TGTGCCAGCAGTTTACTTTTTCGGTCAATGGGAAACACCATATATTTT. The whole variable domain, remainder taken from reference TRBV28 and TRBJ1-3, is DVKVTQSSRYLVKRTGEKVFLECVQDMDHENMFWYRQDPGLGLRLIYFSYDVKMKEKGDIPEGYSVSREKKERFSLILESASTNQTSMYLCASSLLFRSMGNTIYFGEGSWLTVV.

The chain has TRBV19 and TRBJ1-2; 8 positions match TRBD1. Unmatched junction bases numbered 11, after V lost 6 bases and J lost 8 bases. Germline V gene lookup returns CDR1 LNHDA and CDR2 SQIVND (reference sequence). This CDR3 comprises 14 residues. As DNA, the CDR3 is TGTGCCAGTAGAGACAGGGGCCAGTTTCGCGGCTACACCTTC. Its protein is CASRDRGQFRGYTF.

The chain's CDR3 is CASSVEVGGRAGELFF. The DNA of the CDR3 is TGTGCCAGCAGCGTAGAGGTTGGGGGGAGGGCCGGGGAGCTGTTTTTT. The chain has TRBV9 and TRBJ2-2; TRBD2 aligns across 7 bases. There are 16 residues in the CDR3. CDR1 and CDR2 from the germline V gene are SGDLS and YYNGEE. The V gene end was trimmed by 0 bases and the J gene end by 6 bases; junction bases not matched to a gene: 8. The variable domain in full, completed from reference TRBV9 and TRBJ2-2, reads DSGVTQTPKHLITATGQRVTLRCSPRSGDLSVYWYQQSLDQGLQFLIQYYNGEERAKGNILERFSAQQFPDLHSELNLSSLELGDSALYFCASSVEVGGRAGELFFGEGSRLTVL.

This sequence joins TRBV7-9 and TRBJ2-7, with TRBD1 identical over 10 bases. Germline trimming cut 5 bases from V and 1 base from J; bases unmatched to any gene: 2. Germline V lookup: CDR1 SEHNR, CDR2 FQNEAQ (reference sequence). This CDR3 contains 14 residues. The CDR3 is CASSEGQGSYEQYF. In nucleotides, the CDR3 is TGTGCCAGCAGCGAGGGACAGGGGTCCTACGAGCAGTACTTC.

The chain employs TRBV19 and TRBJ1-6; D perhaps matches TRBD1 (6 bases). Trimming shortened V by 10 bases and J by 9 bases, and 13 bases separated the two germline ends. Germline CDR1 and CDR2: LNHDA and SQIVND (reference sequence). CDR3 length: 12 residues. For the CDR3, the DNA is TGTGCCACCGGGACAAGGAGTTCACCCCTCCACTTT. This translates into CATGTRSSPLHF.

V and J are TRBV6-5 and TRBJ2-7; maybe TRBD1 (5 bases). Per the germline V gene, CDR1 is MNHEY and CDR2 is SVGAGI. The CDR3 runs to 14 residues. Trimming removed 2 bases at V and 2 bases at J, with 10 bases between. CDR3: CASSYGFRAYEQYF. The CDR3 DNA sequence: TGTGCCAGCAGTTACGGGTTCAGGGCCTACGAGCAGTACTTC.

This sequence joins TRBV20-1 and TRBJ1-5; D gene ambiguous. CDR3 length: 13 amino acids. V was pared by 3 bases and J by 7 bases, with 13 bases between. Germline V gene lookup returns CDR1 DFQATT and CDR2 SNEGSKA (reference sequence). The CDR3 sequence is CSASRTGYQPQHF. CDR3 nucleotides: TGCAGTGCTAGTAGAACGGGTTACCAGCCCCAGCATTTT.

This rearrangement joins TRBV4-1 to TRBJ1-5; weak D call: TRBD1 (6 bases). This CDR3 is 22 amino acids long. Germline CDR1 is MGHRA and CDR2 is YSYEKL. Deletions cut 1 base from V and 0 bases from J, with 28 bases between. The CDR3 nucleotides read TGCGCCAGCAGCCAAGTCCCAAGTCGCCAGGGGCGACAGAGATATAGCAATCAGCCCCAGCATTTT. Residues: CASSQVPSRQGRQRYSNQPQHF.

The chain combines TRBV5-5 with TRBJ2-6; tentatively, D is TRBD2 (6 bases). The CDR3 length is 16 residues. Germline values: CDR1 SGHKS, CDR2 YYEKEE (reference sequence). The germline V and J ends were trimmed by 2 bases and 2 bases, with 11 bases remaining between them. CDR3 loop: CASSFGTGAGANVLTF. In DNA, the CDR3 is TGTGCCAGCAGCTTCGGGACGGGGGCTGGGGCCAACGTCCTGACTTTC.

The chain links TRBV24-1 to TRBJ2-5; maybe TRBD2 (5 bases). The CDR3 covers 11 residues. Germline V CDR1 and CDR2: KGHDR, SFDVKD. V dropped 9 bases and J dropped 5 bases, with 9 bases sitting between them. CDR3 in DNA: TGTGCCACCGGATGGAGGGAGACCCAGTACTTC. This encodes CATGWRETQYF.

This sequence joins TRBV15 and TRBJ2-7; 7 bases line up with TRBD1. V was pared by 1 base and J by 0 bases, with 9 bases of the junction left unmatched. Germline CDR1 reads LNHNV; CDR2 reads YYDKDF (reference sequence). The CDR3 consists of 17 residues. The chain's CDR3 is CATSRVVVRGSSYEQYF. The CDR3 DNA follows: TGTGCCACCAGCAGAGTAGTCGTCAGGGGGAGCTCCTACGAGCAGTACTTC.

The chain is built from TRBV3-1 (or the pseudogene TRBV3-2) and TRBJ2-3; D is uncertain. This CDR3 is built from 12 residues. Per germline, CDR1 LGHDT and CDR2 YNNKEL (reference sequence). Trimming removed 3 bases from V and 4 bases from J, with 5 bases in between. CDR3 nucleotide sequence: TGTGCCAGCAGCCAGCAGGCAGATACGCAGTATTTT. The encoded protein is CASSQQADTQYF.

The rearrangement joins TRBV2 to TRBJ1-2, with D perhaps TRBD1 (6 bases). Per the germline V gene, CDR1 is SNHLY and CDR2 is FYNNEI. This CDR3 has 14 residues. V was pared by 7 bases and J by 6 bases, with 18 bases between. The CDR3: CASTSGEWGHGYTF. The CDR3 DNA sequence: TGTGCCAGCACCTCAGGGGAGTGGGGCCATGGCTACACCTTC.

The chain recombines TRBV7-8 with TRBJ2-7; tentatively, D is TRBD2 (6 bases). This CDR3 spans 14 amino acids. The V gene's germline CDR1 is SGHVS and CDR2 FQNEAQ. Trimming removed 3 bases from V and 0 bases from J, with 9 bases in between. The CDR3 nucleotides are TGTGCCAGCAGCTTTGGGAGGAGCTCCTACGAGCAGTACTTC. Protein product: CASSFGRSSYEQYF.

The chain couples TRBV2 to TRBJ1-4, with D tentatively TRBD1 (5 bases). In germline, CDR1 is SNHLY, CDR2 FYNNEI. Trimming shortened V by 4 bases and J by 4 bases, and 19 bases separated the two germline ends. CDR3 length: 17 amino acids. CDR3 sequence: CASSASRAEYLNEKLFF. The DNA of the CDR3 is TGTGCCAGCAGTGCCAGCAGGGCGGAGTATCTTAATGAAAAACTGTTTTTT.

J is TRBJ1-2 and V is TRBV28; TRBD1 might be the D (6 bases). Germline assignment: CDR1 MDHEN and CDR2 SYDVKM. This CDR3 spans 13 amino acids. Trimming pared 8 bases from V and 6 bases from J, leaving 16 bases between. The CDR3 coding sequence is TGTGCCAGCTACCCGACAGGTCGGGATGGCTACACCTTC. The encoded protein is CASYPTGRDGYTF.

The chain is built from TRBV5-4 and TRBJ2-1; 14 bases fit TRBD2. J lost 4 bases, V lost 1 base, and 7 bases had no gene match. The CDR3 has 18 amino acids. CDR1 is SGHNT, CDR2 YYREEE, per germline (reference sequence). CDR3 loop: CASSLRTSGGPGYNEQFF. The CDR3 DNA follows: TGTGCCAGCAGCTTGAGGACTAGCGGGGGGCCAGGTTACAATGAGCAGTTCTTC.

The chain uses TRBV18 and TRBJ2-7; TRBD1 matches at 10 bases. Losses at the gene ends were 6 bases for V and 0 bases for J; bases not matched to a gene: 5. Germline-derived CDR1 and CDR2 are KGHSH and LQKENI. The CDR3 contains 15 residues. The CDR3 here is CASSWDRGFSYEQYF. As DNA, the CDR3 is TGTGCCAGCTCGTGGGACAGGGGATTCTCCTACGAGCAGTACTTC. The full variable domain, with the rest looked up from reference TRBV18 and TRBJ2-7, is NAGVMQNPRHLVRRRGQEARLRCSPMKGHSHVYWYRQLPEEGLKFMVYLQKENIIDESGMPKERFSAEFPKEGPSILRIQQVVRGDSAAYFCASSWDRGFSYEQYFGPGTRLTVT.

The J gene is TRBJ1-2, the V gene TRBV19; 8 bases agree with TRBD1. This CDR3 has 17 residues. V lost 5 bases to trimming and J lost 4 bases; unmatched junction nucleotides: 15. CDR1 and CDR2 from the germline V gene are LNHDA and SQIVND (reference sequence). CDR3 in DNA: TGTGCCAGTAGTCAAAAGTCCGGGACAGGAAACCCCTATGGCTACACCTTC. The encoded protein is CASSQKSGTGNPYGYTF.

The CDR3 here is CASSGRNDGQGYSNQPQHF. CDR3 nucleotide sequence: TGTGCCAGTAGTGGACGAAATGACGGACAGGGGTATAGCAATCAGCCCCAGCATTTT. The chain is built from TRBV19 and TRBJ1-5; TRBD1 matches at 9 bases. This CDR3 spans 19 amino acids. Per the germline V gene, CDR1 is LNHDA and CDR2 is SQIVND (reference sequence). Losses at the gene ends were 5 bases for V and 0 bases for J; bases not matched to a gene: 14.

The chain recombines TRBV7-2 with TRBJ2-6; 13 bases match TRBD2. Germline V CDR1 and CDR2: SGHTA, FQGNSA. The CDR3 contains 19 residues. V lost 6 bases and J lost 0; bases outside the gene matches: 8. The CDR3 nucleotides are TGTGCCAGCAGTCGGACTAGCGGGGGCCGATCCTCTGGGGCCAACGTCCTGACTTTC. It yields the protein CASSRTSGGRSSGANVLTF.

Notes on this clone: Other DNA sequences in the sample encode the same CDR3. The chain joins TRBV7-9 to TRBJ1-4, with a possible D match to TRBD1 (6 bases). The ends were cut back, 0 bases at V and 6 bases at J, with 14 bases in the middle. Looked up from germline, CDR1 is SEHNR and CDR2 is FQNEAQ (reference sequence). This CDR3 has 16 amino acids. The CDR3 loop is CASSLAGQGSHEKLFF. In DNA form, the CDR3 reads TGTGCCAGCAGCTTAGCGGGGCAGGGGTCTCATGAAAAACTGTTTTTT.

The chain is built from TRBV3-1 (or the pseudogene TRBV3-2) and TRBJ2-2; 7 nucleotides match TRBD2. Germline CDR1 LGHDT, CDR2 YNNKEL (reference sequence). This CDR3 comprises 14 residues. Trimming removed 4 bases from V and 1 base from J; junction bases left unmatched: 0. The CDR3 DNA is TGTGCCAGCAGCCGGGAGGGGAACACCGGGGAGCTGTTTTTT. Its protein product is CASSREGNTGELFF.

This chain joins TRBV6-1 and TRBJ2-2; the match to TRBD1 covers 9 bases. The CDR3 contains 15 residues. Germline V gene data show CDR1 as MNHNS and CDR2 as SASEGT. Losses at the gene ends were 2 bases for V and 7 bases for J; bases not matched to a gene: 5. Here the CDR3 DNA reads TGTGCCAGCAGTGAAACAGGGGGCTTTGGCGGGGAGCTGTTTTTT. Translating it yields CASSETGGFGGELFF.

CDR3 sequence: CASSSYGRGEKLFF. DNA for the CDR3: TGTGCCAGCAGTTCTTACGGTCGCGGTGAAAAACTGTTTTTT. The chain joins TRBV27 to TRBJ1-4; D gene unclear. V lost 4 bases and J lost 7, with 13 bases in between. The CDR3 is 14 amino acids. The V gene's germline CDR1 is MNHEY and CDR2 SMNVEV (reference sequence).